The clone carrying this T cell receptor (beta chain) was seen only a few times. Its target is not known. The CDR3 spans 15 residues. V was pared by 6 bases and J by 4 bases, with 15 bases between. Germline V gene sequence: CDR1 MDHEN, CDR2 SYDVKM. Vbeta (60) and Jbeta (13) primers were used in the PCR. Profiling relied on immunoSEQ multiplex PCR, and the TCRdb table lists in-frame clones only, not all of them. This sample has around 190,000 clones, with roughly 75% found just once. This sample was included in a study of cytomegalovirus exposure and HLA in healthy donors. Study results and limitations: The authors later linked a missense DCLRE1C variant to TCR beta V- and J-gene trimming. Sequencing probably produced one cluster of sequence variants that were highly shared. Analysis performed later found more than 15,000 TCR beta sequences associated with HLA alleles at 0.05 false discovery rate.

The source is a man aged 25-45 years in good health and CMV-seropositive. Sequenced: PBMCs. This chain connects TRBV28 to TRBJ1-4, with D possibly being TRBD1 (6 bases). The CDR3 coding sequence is TGTGCCAGCAGCCTCACAGGGACCCTTAATGAAAAACTGTTTTTT. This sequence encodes CASSLTGTLNEKLFF.